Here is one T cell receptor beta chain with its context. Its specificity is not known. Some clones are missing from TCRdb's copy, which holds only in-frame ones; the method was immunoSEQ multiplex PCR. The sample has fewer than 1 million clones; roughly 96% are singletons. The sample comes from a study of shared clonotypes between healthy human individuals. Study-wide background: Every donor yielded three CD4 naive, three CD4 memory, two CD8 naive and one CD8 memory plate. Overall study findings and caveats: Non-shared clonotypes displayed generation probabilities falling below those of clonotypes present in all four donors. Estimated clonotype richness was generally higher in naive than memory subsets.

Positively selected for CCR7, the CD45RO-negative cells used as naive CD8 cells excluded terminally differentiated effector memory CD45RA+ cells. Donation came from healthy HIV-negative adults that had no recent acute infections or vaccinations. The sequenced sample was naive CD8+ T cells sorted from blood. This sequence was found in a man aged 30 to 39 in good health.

As DNA, the CDR3 is TGCGCCAGCAGCTTCACCGGGACTAGCCCCTACGAGCAGTACTTC. Translating gives CASSFTGTSPYEQYF. V gene TRBV5-1 combines with J gene TRBJ2-7; 9 bases line up with TRBD2. The CDR3 contains 15 residues. CDR1 is SGHRS and CDR2 is YFSETQ in the germline V gene. Germline trimming cut 2 bases from V and 2 bases from J; bases unmatched to any gene: 5.